The source of this T cell receptor beta chain is a study of control samples from healthy donors and cancer patients (dated by TCRdb to 2020 to 2022). The library was generated by the immunoSEQ multiplex PCR assay. As stored in TCRdb, this immuneACCESS dataset retains in-frame rearrangements with V and J assigned. A fraction of the clones does not appear; measured against another copy, unresolved V genes explain less than half of the discrepancy, and the remainder lacks a known reason. This sample comprises about 86,000 clones, approximately 88% of them detected only once. The ten largest make up about 10% of the sample. A note on this clone: The specificity of this receptor is unknown. No clone much larger than this one lies a single base away; base qualities are absent.

The germline V gene (reference sequence) yields SEHNR for CDR1 and FQNEAQ for CDR2. The CDR3 runs 17 amino acids, cysteine and phenylalanine included. Only the CDR3 DNA stays, 51 bases, in frame from base 1. Ends trimmed: V by 5 bases, J by 1 base; bases unmatched to a gene: 10. Sequenced: PBMCs. This clonotype was obtained from a woman in her 50s with colorectal cancer. The sequence links TRBV7-9 to TRBJ1-1; 10 bases in between match TRBD1. The CDR3 reads as follows: CASSHPKGQGENTEAFF. The nucleotide sequence is TGTGCCAGCAGCCATCCGAAAGGACAGGGGGAGAACACTGAAGCTTTCTTT.